Shown below are 4 T cell receptor beta chains from a single sample sequenced in a study of blood T cell repertoires in COVID-19. Assay: immunoSEQ multiplex PCR; the TCRdb copy retains only in-frame clones and omits some. The sample includes 150,000 to 200,000 clones, about 85% of them seen just once. The sample consisted of peripheral blood. These receptors all stem from a person aged 65 to 85 with COVID-19, enrolled during active disease.

The gene calls are TRBV6-5 and TRBJ2-7, with TRBD1 matching over 10 bases. This CDR3 is 14 amino acids long. V trimming: 6 bases; J trimming: 3 bases; junction bases outside the gene matches: 5. Germline CDR1 and CDR2: MNHEY and SVGAGI. DNA for the CDR3: TGTGCCAGCAGCCCCCGGACAGGGGGCTACGAGCAGTACTTC. It translates to CASSPRTGGYEQYF.

The genes are TRBV9 and TRBJ2-3; D perhaps matches TRBD2 (6 bases). V lost 0 bases, J lost 3 bases, and 14 bases lay in between. Germline-derived CDR1 and CDR2 are SGDLS and YYNGEE. The CDR3 has 16 amino acids. The CDR3 loop is CASSVAVFGGTDTQYF. The CDR3, as DNA: TGTGCCAGCAGCGTAGCCGTTTTCGGGGGAACAGATACGCAGTATTTT.

This clone appeared a single time. The chain uses TRBV27 and TRBJ1-5; 10 bases are shared with TRBD1. The V gene's germline CDR1 is MNHEY and CDR2 SMNVEV (reference sequence). J gave up 4 bases and V 8 bases, and 8 bases lay outside the gene matches. This CDR3 is 15 amino acids long. In DNA, the CDR3 is TGTGCCAGCGCCGTAGGACAGGGGGGGAATCAGCCCCAGCATTTT. Protein sequence: CASAVGQGGNQPQHF.

This clone has just one count. The J gene is TRBJ2-1, the V gene TRBV28; D is possibly TRBD1 or TRBD2 (7 bases each). V was pared by 10 bases and J by 3 bases, with 16 bases between. Germline V gives CDR1 MDHEN, CDR2 SYDVKM. The CDR3 consists of 14 residues. The chain's CDR3 is CATRGGAVYNEQFF. CDR3 nucleotides: TGTGCCACCAGGGGGGGGGCCGTCTACAATGAGCAGTTCTTC.